Listed here are 27 T cell receptor beta chains from one sample, sequenced in a study of blood T cell repertoires in COVID-19. Profiled with immunoSEQ multiplex PCR; TCRdb holds only in-frame clones, not every one. The sample yields around 220,000 clones, just over 90% seen once. The sample taken for sequencing was PBMCs or T cells enriched from blood (not recorded which). These receptors were taken from a woman aged 18-29 years who had recovered from COVID-19.

The V gene is TRBV3-1 (or the pseudogene TRBV3-2), the J gene TRBJ2-1; the D gene is possibly TRBD1 (6 bases). CDR3 length: 13 amino acids. Germline CDR1 is LGHDT and CDR2 is YNNKEL (reference sequence). CDR3 region: CVVQGTDPYEQFF. CDR3 nucleotides: TGTGTGGTCCAGGGGACCGATCCCTATGAGCAGTTCTTC.

This clone appeared a single time. This chain uses TRBV19 with TRBJ2-5; the D gene is possibly TRBD1 (5 bases). Germline V lookup: CDR1 LNHDA, CDR2 SQIVND (reference sequence). V lost 6 bases and J 5 bases, leaving 10 bases between the germline ends. The CDR3 covers 12 residues. The CDR3 loop is CASSDSAETQYF. The DNA for the CDR3 is TGTGCCAGTAGCGACAGCGCGGAGACCCAGTACTTC. Filled out from reference TRBV19 and TRBJ2-5, the complete variable domain reads DGGITQSPKYLFRKEGQNVTLSCEQNLNHDAMYWYRQDPGQGLRLIYYSQIVNDFQKGDIAEGYSVSREKKESFPLTVTSAQKNPTAFYLCASSDSAETQYFGPGTRLLVL.

Ten or more counts support this clone. V is TRBV13 and J is TRBJ2-1, with D possibly TRBD2 on 6 matching bases. Germline V gene lookup returns CDR1 PRHDT and CDR2 FYEKMQ (reference sequence). Trimming took 5 bases from V and 5 from J, leaving 13 bases between them. The CDR3 runs 14 residues. CDR3 bases: TGTGCCAGCAGCCCGTGGCCGGGGGACAATGAGCAGTTCTTC. Translation: CASSPWPGDNEQFF.

V usage is TRBV18 and J usage is TRBJ1-1; no firm D call. The germline V gene has CDR1 KGHSH and CDR2 LQKENI. V gave up 2 bases and J gave up 4 bases, with 8 bases separating them. The CDR3 length is 13 residues. The CDR3 DNA follows: TGTGCCAGCTCACCATCGGAGTTCACTGAAGCTTTCTTT. Encoded protein: CASSPSEFTEAFF.

J is TRBJ2-7 and V is TRBV29-1; 12 bases line up with TRBD2. The V and J ends lost 5 bases and 6 bases, in that order; junction bases with no gene match: 5. The germline CDR1 and CDR2 sequences are SQVTM and ANQGSEA. The CDR3 spans 13 residues. The CDR3 DNA sequence: TGCAGCGTTCGGACTAGCGGGAATGGCGAGCAGTACTTC. The encoded protein is CSVRTSGNGEQYF.

V usage is TRBV2 and J usage is TRBJ2-3; 8 positions match TRBD2. The V gene's germline CDR1 is SNHLY and CDR2 FYNNEI. The ends lost 2 bases at V and 3 bases at J; junction bases unmatched: 7. This CDR3 has 16 residues. The CDR3 nucleotides read TGTGCCAGCAGTGAAACCGCCGGGAGGGAGACAGATACGCAGTATTTT. Translated, it gives CASSETAGRETDTQYF. Filled out from reference TRBV2 and TRBJ2-3, the complete variable domain reads EPEVTQTPSHQVTQMGQEVILRCVPISNHLYFYWYRQILGQKVEFLVSFYNNEISEKSEIFDDQFSVERPDGSNFTLKIRSTKLEDSAMYFCASSETAGRETDTQYFGPGTRLTVL.

The V call is TRBV28, the J call TRBJ1-5, with a tentative D call TRBD1 (5 bases). The CDR3 is made up of 15 amino acids. Germline V gene data show CDR1 as MDHEN and CDR2 as SYDVKM. V lost 8 bases and J lost 1, with 15 bases in between. The CDR3 nucleotides read TGTGCCAGCGGCCCTTTGGGGGGAAGCAATCAGCCCCAGCATTTT. This translates into CASGPLGGSNQPQHF.

J is TRBJ1-2 and V is TRBV3-1 (or the pseudogene TRBV3-2); TRBD1 might be the D (6 bases). This CDR3 spans 16 amino acids. Germline V gene data show CDR1 as LGHDT and CDR2 as YNNKEL (reference sequence). The ends were cut back, 2 bases at V and 7 bases at J, with 20 bases in the middle. CDR3 in amino acids: CASSQPPETGFGGYTF. The CDR3 bases are TGTGCCAGCAGCCAACCTCCTGAAACAGGGTTTGGTGGCTACACCTTC.

The chain has TRBV4-1 and TRBJ2-3, with 8 bases identical to TRBD1. CDR1 MGHRA and CDR2 YSYEKL come from the germline V gene. This CDR3 region has 18 residues. Trimming cost V 1 base and J 2 bases; bases outside gene matches: 11. The CDR3 region is CASSQAKTGDLYTDTQYF. CDR3 DNA sequence: TGCGCCAGCAGCCAAGCCAAGACAGGGGACCTATACACAGATACGCAGTATTTT.

The V gene is TRBV4-3, the J gene TRBJ1-2, with a weak D call TRBD1 (6 bases). V shed 3 bases and J shed 10 bases, with 15 bases lying between them. Germline CDR1 is LGHNA and CDR2 is YSLEER. This CDR3 region has 13 residues. Here the CDR3 DNA reads TGCGCCAGCAGCCACCGGGACAAATTATCCTACACCTTC. It specifies CASSHRDKLSYTF.

The chain recombines TRBV18 with TRBJ1-5; D gene unclear. Trimming removed 2 bases at V and 5 bases at J, with 10 bases between. Germline V lookup: CDR1 KGHSH, CDR2 LQKENI. There are 14 residues in the CDR3. CDR3 protein: CASSPALAYQPQHF. CDR3 bases: TGTGCCAGCTCACCAGCGTTAGCATATCAGCCCCAGCATTTT.

The chain links TRBV6-5 to TRBJ1-4, with D possibly matching TRBD1 (6 bases). This CDR3 comprises 11 residues. The V end was cut by 8 bases, the J end by 8 bases, with 9 bases between. The germline V gene encodes CDR1 MNHEY and CDR2 SVGAGI. CDR3: CASGTLEKLFF. As DNA, the CDR3 is TGTGCCAGCGGGACATTGGAAAAACTGTTTTTT.

This chain uses TRBV19 with TRBJ2-7; D gene uncertain. The germline V gene encodes CDR1 LNHDA and CDR2 SQIVND (reference sequence). The CDR3 has 14 amino acids. The V and J ends lost 0 bases and 6 bases respectively, with 12 bases between them. The CDR3 protein is CASSIEPSRFEQYF. The DNA of the CDR3 is TGTGCCAGTAGTATAGAGCCAAGCCGCTTCGAGCAGTACTTC.

This clone was recorded once. The chain employs TRBV5-4 and TRBJ2-3; unclear D gene. CDR3 size: 14 residues. Germline V gives CDR1 SGHNT, CDR2 YYREEE (reference sequence). The germline V and J ends were trimmed by 9 bases and 0 bases, with 14 bases remaining between them. The CDR3 DNA reads TGTGCCACCTTGGCAGACACTAGCACAGATACGCAGTATTTT. Translating it yields CATLADTSTDTQYF. The full variable domain, with the rest looked up from reference TRBV5-4 and TRBJ2-3, is ETGVTQSPTHLIKTRGQQVTLRCSSQSGHNTVSWYQQALGQGPQFIFQYYREEENGRGNFPPRFSGLQFPNYSSELNVNALELDDSALYLCATLADTSTDTQYFGPGTRLTVL.

V is TRBV13 and J is TRBJ1-2; 7 bases fit TRBD1. The CDR3 extends over 15 amino acids. Trimming removed 3 bases from V and 3 bases from J; junction bases left unmatched: 7. Germline V gene sequence: CDR1 PRHDT, CDR2 FYEKMQ (reference sequence). CDR3 sequence: CASSFGQGVDYGYTF. The CDR3 DNA sequence: TGTGCCAGCAGCTTTGGGCAGGGGGTAGACTATGGCTACACCTTC.

The rearrangement links TRBV13 to TRBJ2-7; 11 nucleotides match TRBD1. V was clipped by 0 bases and J by 3 bases; unmatched bases: 1. Germline loops: CDR1 PRHDT, CDR2 FYEKMQ (reference sequence). This CDR3 is built from 15 residues. The CDR3 bases are TGTGCCAGCAGCTTAGGGGGACAGGGGGGCTACGAGCAGTACTTC. Amino acid sequence: CASSLGGQGGYEQYF. The full variable domain, its missing parts supplied by reference TRBV13 and TRBJ2-7, is AAGVIQSPRHLIKEKRETATLKCYPIPRHDTVYWYQQGPGQDPQFLISFYEKMQSDKGSIPDRFSAQQFSDYHSELNMSSLELGDSALYFCASSLGGQGGYEQYFGPGTRLTVT.

This chain joins TRBV28 and TRBJ2-1; TRBD2 agrees at 9 bases. This CDR3 spans 15 amino acids. The V and J ends lost 5 bases and 5 bases, in that order; junction bases with no gene match: 7. Germline CDR1 and CDR2: MDHEN and SYDVKM. The CDR3 reads CASSTYSSGDNEQFF. The CDR3 nucleotides read TGTGCCAGCAGTACCTACTCTAGCGGGGACAATGAGCAGTTCTTC.

This chain joins TRBV13 and TRBJ2-1, with 7 bases that match TRBD1. Germline V gives CDR1 PRHDT, CDR2 FYEKMQ (reference sequence). Trimming at V came to 5 bases and at J to 7 bases, leaving 8 bases not matched to a gene. The CDR3 runs 14 residues. The CDR3 here is CASSPEDRRNEQFF. The CDR3 nucleotides read TGTGCCAGCAGCCCGGAGGACAGGCGGAATGAGCAGTTCTTC. Combining the CDR3 with reference TRBV13 and TRBJ2-1 gives the whole variable domain AAGVIQSPRHLIKEKRETATLKCYPIPRHDTVYWYQQGPGQDPQFLISFYEKMQSDKGSIPDRFSAQQFSDYHSELNMSSLELGDSALYFCASSPEDRRNEQFFGPGTRLTVL.

This chain uses TRBV25-1 with TRBJ2-1; D remains unclear. The germline gives CDR1 MGHDK, CDR2 SYGVNS. The CDR3 spans 11 residues. The V end lost 4 bases, the J end lost 10 bases, and 8 bases lay between the germline ends. The CDR3 spells CASSAYWEQFF. The CDR3 DNA follows: TGTGCCAGCAGTGCCTATTGGGAGCAGTTCTTC.

The chain is built from TRBV6-5 and TRBJ1-1; 8 nucleotides line up with TRBD1. Germline V gives CDR1 MNHEY, CDR2 SVGAGI. The ends lost 6 bases at V and 4 bases at J; junction bases unmatched: 4. The CDR3 is 13 amino acids. The CDR3: CASSGQGPTEAFF. CDR3 DNA: TGTGCCAGCAGCGGACAGGGCCCCACTGAAGCTTTCTTT.

The rearrangement links TRBV2 to TRBJ1-1; a weak D match, TRBD1 (5 bases). The V end lost 1 base, the J end lost 0 bases, and 12 bases lay between the germline ends. Germline V gene lookup returns CDR1 SNHLY and CDR2 FYNNEI. There are 16 residues in the CDR3. CDR3 in DNA: TGTGCCAGCAGTGAAGGCGGGGCGGGGGTGAACACTGAAGCTTTCTTT. Residues: CASSEGGAGVNTEAFF.

The chain carries TRBV7-3 and TRBJ2-1; TRBD2 aligns across 10 bases. The CDR3 runs 13 residues. J gave up 9 bases and V 5 bases, and 4 bases lay outside the gene matches. Per the germline V gene, CDR1 is SGHTA and CDR2 is FQGTGA. CDR3 sequence reads: CASSPSGGGEQFF. In nucleotides, the CDR3 is TGTGCCAGCAGCCCTAGCGGGGGTGGTGAGCAGTTCTTC.

V is TRBV5-1 and J is TRBJ2-1; 7 positions agree with TRBD1. This CDR3 spans 17 amino acids. Germline values: CDR1 SGHRS, CDR2 YFSETQ. V lost 3 bases to trimming and J lost 4 bases; unmatched junction nucleotides: 13. CDR3 nucleotides: TGCGCCAGCAGCTCCACCCCCCCAGGGGGTGGGTACAATGAGCAGTTCTTC. Its translation: CASSSTPPGGGYNEQFF. The whole variable domain, remainder taken from reference TRBV5-1 and TRBJ2-1, is KAGVTQTPRYLIKTRGQQVTLSCSPISGHRSVSWYQQTPGQGLQFLFEYFSETQRNKGNFPGRFSGRQFSNSRSEMNVSTLELGDSALYLCASSSTPPGGGYNEQFFGPGTRLTVL.

The sample holds one count of this clone. J is TRBJ1-1 and V is TRBV28; D is ambiguous. The V end lost 6 bases, the J end lost 4 bases, and 21 bases lay between the germline ends. The CDR3 runs 16 residues. CDR1 and CDR2 from the germline V gene are MDHEN and SYDVKM. CDR3 region: CASRSPLRLRLTEAFF. The DNA for the CDR3 is TGTGCCAGCAGGTCCCCATTGAGATTAAGACTCACTGAAGCTTTCTTT.

The chain combines TRBV28 with TRBJ1-1; possible D gene TRBD1, 5 bases. V lost 6 bases and J lost 0, with 17 bases in between. Germline lookup yields CDR1 MDHEN and CDR2 SYDVKM. This CDR3 is built from 16 residues. The CDR3 loop is CASRPDLGVMNTEAFF. The DNA for the CDR3 is TGTGCCAGCAGACCAGACCTAGGGGTCATGAACACTGAAGCTTTCTTT.

This chain uses TRBV10-3 with TRBJ1-5, with D possibly matching TRBD1 (5 bases). CDR3 length: 14 residues. Trimming took off 3 bases at V and 3 bases at J, with 9 bases between the two ends. Germline CDR1 and CDR2: ENHRY and SYGVKD. CDR3 amino acids: CAISDRAYNQPQHF. CDR3 in DNA: TGTGCCATCAGTGACAGGGCTTACAATCAGCCCCAGCATTTT.

This clone appeared once. The chain combines TRBV7-6 with TRBJ2-3; TRBD2 aligns across 9 bases. The trim removed 0 bases at V and 6 bases at J, leaving 4 bases unmatched. Germline CDR1 SGHVS, CDR2 FNYEAQ. The CDR3 loop spans 15 amino acids. The CDR3 loop reads CASSLARGGLDTQYF. CDR3 coding DNA: TGTGCCAGCAGCTTAGCGCGGGGGGGGCTCGATACGCAGTATTTT.